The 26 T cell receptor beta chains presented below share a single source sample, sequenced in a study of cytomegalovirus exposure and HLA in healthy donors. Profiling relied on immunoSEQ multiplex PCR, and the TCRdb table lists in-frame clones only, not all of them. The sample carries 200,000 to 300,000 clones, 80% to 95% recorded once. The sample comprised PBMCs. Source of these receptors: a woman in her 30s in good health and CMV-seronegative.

The CDR3 protein is CASSSGLAGIYEQYF. Here the CDR3 DNA reads TGCGCCAGCAGCTCCGGACTAGCGGGTATCTACGAGCAGTACTTC. This sequence joins TRBV5-1 and TRBJ2-7, with 11 bases aligning to TRBD2. Germline V gives CDR1 SGHRS, CDR2 YFSETQ. The CDR3 extends over 15 amino acids. Trimming at V came to 3 bases and at J to 3 bases, leaving 5 bases not matched to a gene.

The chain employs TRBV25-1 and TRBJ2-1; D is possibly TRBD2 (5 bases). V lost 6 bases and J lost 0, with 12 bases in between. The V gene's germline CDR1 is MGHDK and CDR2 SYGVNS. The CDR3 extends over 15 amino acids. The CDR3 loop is CASREAASSYNEQFF. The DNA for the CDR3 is TGTGCCAGCAGGGAAGCGGCGAGCTCCTACAATGAGCAGTTCTTC.

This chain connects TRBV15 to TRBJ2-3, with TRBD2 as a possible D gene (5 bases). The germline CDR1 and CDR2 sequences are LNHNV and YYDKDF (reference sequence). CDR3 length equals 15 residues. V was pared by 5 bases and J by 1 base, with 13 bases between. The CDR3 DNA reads TGTGCCACCAGCTCCCGGGGTCCGGGCACAGATACGCAGTATTTT. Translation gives CATSSRGPGTDTQYF.

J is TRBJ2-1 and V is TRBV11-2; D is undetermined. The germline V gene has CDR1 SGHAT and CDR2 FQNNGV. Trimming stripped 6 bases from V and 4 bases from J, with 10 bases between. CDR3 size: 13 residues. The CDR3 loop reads CASRAAEYNEQFF. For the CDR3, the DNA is TGTGCCAGCAGGGCGGCCGAATACAATGAGCAGTTCTTC.

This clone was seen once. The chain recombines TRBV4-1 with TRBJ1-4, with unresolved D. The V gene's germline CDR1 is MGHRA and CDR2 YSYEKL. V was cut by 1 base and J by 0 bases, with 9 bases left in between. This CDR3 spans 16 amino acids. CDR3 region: CASSQGVGPTNEKLFF. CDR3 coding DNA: TGCGCCAGCAGCCAAGGGGTCGGGCCAACTAATGAAAAACTGTTTTTT.

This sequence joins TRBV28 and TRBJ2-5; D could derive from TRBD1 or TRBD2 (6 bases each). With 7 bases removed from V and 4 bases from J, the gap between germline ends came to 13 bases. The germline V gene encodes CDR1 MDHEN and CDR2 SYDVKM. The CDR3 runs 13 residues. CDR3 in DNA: TGTGCCAGCACTAGGGGGGTTCCAGAGACCCAGTACTTC. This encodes CASTRGVPETQYF.

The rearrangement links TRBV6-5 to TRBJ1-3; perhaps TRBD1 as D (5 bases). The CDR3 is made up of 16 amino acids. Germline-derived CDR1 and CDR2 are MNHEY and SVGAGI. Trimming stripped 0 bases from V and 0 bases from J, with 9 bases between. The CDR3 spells CASSYSGRSSGNTIYF. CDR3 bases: TGTGCCAGCAGTTACTCGGGGCGCAGCTCTGGAAACACCATATATTTT.

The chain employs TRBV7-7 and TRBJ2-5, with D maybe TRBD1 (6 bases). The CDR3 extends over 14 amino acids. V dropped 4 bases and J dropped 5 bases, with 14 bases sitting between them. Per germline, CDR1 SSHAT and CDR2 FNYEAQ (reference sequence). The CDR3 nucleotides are TGTGCCAGCAGCTCGCGGACAGACCTTGAGACCCAGTACTTC. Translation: CASSSRTDLETQYF.

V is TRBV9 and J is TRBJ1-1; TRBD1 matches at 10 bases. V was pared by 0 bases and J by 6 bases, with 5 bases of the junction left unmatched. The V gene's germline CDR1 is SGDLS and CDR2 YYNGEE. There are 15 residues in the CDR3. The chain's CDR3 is CASSVGQGAGAEAFF. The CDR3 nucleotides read TGTGCCAGCAGCGTAGGACAGGGGGCGGGGGCTGAAGCTTTCTTT. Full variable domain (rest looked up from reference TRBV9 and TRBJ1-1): DSGVTQTPKHLITATGQRVTLRCSPRSGDLSVYWYQQSLDQGLQFLIQYYNGEERAKGNILERFSAQQFPDLHSELNLSSLELGDSALYFCASSVGQGAGAEAFFGQGTRLTVV.

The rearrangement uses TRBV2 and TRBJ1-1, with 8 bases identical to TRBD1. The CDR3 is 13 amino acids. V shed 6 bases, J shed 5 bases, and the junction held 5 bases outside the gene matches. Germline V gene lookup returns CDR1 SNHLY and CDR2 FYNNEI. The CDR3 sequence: CASRDRGGTEAFF. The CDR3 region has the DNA TGTGCCAGCAGAGACAGGGGTGGAACTGAAGCTTTCTTT.

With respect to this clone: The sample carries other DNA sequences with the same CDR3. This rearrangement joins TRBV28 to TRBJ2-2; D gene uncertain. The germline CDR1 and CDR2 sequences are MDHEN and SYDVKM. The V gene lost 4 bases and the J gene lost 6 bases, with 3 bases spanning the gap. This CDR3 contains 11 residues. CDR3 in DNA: TGTGCCAGCAGTTATCCCGGGGAGCTGTTTTTT. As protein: CASSYPGELFF.

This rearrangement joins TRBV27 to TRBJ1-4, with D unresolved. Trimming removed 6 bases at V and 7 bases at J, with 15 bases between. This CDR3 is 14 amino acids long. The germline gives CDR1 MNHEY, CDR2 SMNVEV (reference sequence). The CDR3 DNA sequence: TGTGCCAGCAGGGGCCTTGGCCAGGTTGAAAAACTGTTTTTT. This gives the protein CASRGLGQVEKLFF.

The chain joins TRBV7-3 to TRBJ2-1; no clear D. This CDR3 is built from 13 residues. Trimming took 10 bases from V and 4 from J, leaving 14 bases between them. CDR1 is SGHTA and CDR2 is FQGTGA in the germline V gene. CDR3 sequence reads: CATGDKLYNEQFF. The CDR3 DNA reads TGTGCCACTGGGGATAAACTATACAATGAGCAGTTCTTC.

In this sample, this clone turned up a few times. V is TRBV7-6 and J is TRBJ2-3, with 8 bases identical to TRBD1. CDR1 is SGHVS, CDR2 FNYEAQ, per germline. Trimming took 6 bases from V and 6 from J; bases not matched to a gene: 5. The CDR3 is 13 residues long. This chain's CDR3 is CASSRTGMDTQYF. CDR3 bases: TGTGCCAGCAGTCGGACAGGGATGGATACGCAGTATTTT.

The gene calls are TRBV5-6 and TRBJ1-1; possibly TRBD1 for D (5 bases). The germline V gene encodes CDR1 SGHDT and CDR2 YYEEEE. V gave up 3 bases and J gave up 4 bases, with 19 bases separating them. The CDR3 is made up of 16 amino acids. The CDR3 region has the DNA TGTGCCAGCAGCTCCCCCGGGGCCGGGATAGGCACTGAAGCTTTCTTT. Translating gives CASSSPGAGIGTEAFF.

The CDR3 nucleotides are TGTGCCAGCAGACCCTCCGGGACAGTATTCACCGGGGAGCTGTTTTTT. Protein sequence: CASRPSGTVFTGELFF. The rearrangement uses TRBV28 and TRBJ2-2; 7 nucleotides align to TRBD1. The CDR3 is 16 amino acids. J lost 4 bases, V lost 6 bases, and 11 bases had no gene match. Germline V gene data show CDR1 as MDHEN and CDR2 as SYDVKM. The whole variable domain, remainder taken from reference TRBV28 and TRBJ2-2, is DVKVTQSSRYLVKRTGEKVFLECVQDMDHENMFWYRQDPGLGLRLIYFSYDVKMKEKGDIPEGYSVSREKKERFSLILESASTNQTSMYLCASRPSGTVFTGELFFGEGSRLTVL.

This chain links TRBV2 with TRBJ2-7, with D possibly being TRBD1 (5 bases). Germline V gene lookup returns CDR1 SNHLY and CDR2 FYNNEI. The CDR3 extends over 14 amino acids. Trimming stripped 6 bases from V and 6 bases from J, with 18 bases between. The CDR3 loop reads CASRQVSPLTEQYF. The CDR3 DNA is TGTGCCAGCAGACAGGTTTCCCCCCTAACCGAGCAGTACTTC.

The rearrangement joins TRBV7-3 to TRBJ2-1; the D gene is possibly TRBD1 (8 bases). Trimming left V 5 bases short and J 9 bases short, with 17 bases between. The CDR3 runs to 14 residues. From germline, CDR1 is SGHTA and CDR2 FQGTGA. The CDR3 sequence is CASSRDRTRGEQFF. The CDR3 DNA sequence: TGTGCCAGCAGCAGGGACAGGACTAGAGGTGAGCAGTTCTTC.

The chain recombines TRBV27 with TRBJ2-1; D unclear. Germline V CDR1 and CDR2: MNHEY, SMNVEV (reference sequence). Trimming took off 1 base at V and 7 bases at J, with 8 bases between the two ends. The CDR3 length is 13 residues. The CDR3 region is CASSLYPHNEQFF. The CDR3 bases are TGTGCCAGCAGTTTATACCCCCATAATGAGCAGTTCTTC.

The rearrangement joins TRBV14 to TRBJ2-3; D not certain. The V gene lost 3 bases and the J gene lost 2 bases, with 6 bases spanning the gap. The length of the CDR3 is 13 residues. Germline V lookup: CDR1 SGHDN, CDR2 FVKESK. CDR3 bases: TGTGCCAGCAGCCACGGATACACAGATACGCAGTATTTT. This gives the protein CASSHGYTDTQYF.

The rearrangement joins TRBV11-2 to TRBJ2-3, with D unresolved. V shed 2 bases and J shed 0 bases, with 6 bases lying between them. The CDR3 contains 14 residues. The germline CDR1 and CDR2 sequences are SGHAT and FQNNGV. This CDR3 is CASSLYGSTDTQYF. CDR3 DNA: TGTGCCAGCAGCTTATATGGGAGCACAGATACGCAGTATTTT. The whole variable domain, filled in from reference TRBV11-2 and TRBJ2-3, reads EAGVAQSPRYKIIEKRQSVAFWCNPISGHATLYWYQQILGQGPKLLIQFQNNGVVDDSQLPKDRFSAERLKGVDSTLKIQPAKLEDSAVYLCASSLYGSTDTQYFGPGTRLTVL.

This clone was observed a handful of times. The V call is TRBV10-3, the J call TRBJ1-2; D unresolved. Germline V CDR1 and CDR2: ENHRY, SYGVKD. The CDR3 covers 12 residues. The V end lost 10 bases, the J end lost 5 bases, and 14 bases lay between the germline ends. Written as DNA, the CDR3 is TGTGCCACCTGGGCGTCTCTTTATGGCTACACCTTC. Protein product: CATWASLYGYTF.

CDR3 sequence: CASSLGGIKGYEQYF. CDR3 DNA sequence: TGTGCCAGCAGCTTAGGCGGGATTAAGGGATACGAGCAGTACTTC. This sequence joins TRBV13 and TRBJ2-7, with a tentative D call TRBD2 (5 bases). With 0 bases removed from V and 4 bases from J, the gap between germline ends came to 13 bases. CDR1 PRHDT and CDR2 FYEKMQ come from the germline V gene (reference sequence). The CDR3 has 15 residues. Together with reference TRBV13 and TRBJ2-7, the CDR3 gives the full variable domain: AAGVIQSPRHLIKEKRETATLKCYPIPRHDTVYWYQQGPGQDPQFLISFYEKMQSDKGSIPDRFSAQQFSDYHSELNMSSLELGDSALYFCASSLGGIKGYEQYFGPGTRLTVT.

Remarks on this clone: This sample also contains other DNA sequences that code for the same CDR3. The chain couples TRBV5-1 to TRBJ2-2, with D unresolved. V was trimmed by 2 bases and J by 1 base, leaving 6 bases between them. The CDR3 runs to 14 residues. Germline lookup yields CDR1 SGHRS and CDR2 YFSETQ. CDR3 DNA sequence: TGCGCCAGCAGCTTTGGTGGGAACACCGGGGAGCTGTTTTTT. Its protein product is CASSFGGNTGELFF. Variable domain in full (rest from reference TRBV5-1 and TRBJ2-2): KAGVTQTPRYLIKTRGQQVTLSCSPISGHRSVSWYQQTPGQGLQFLFEYFSETQRNKGNFPGRFSGRQFSNSRSEMNVSTLELGDSALYLCASSFGGNTGELFFGEGSRLTVL.

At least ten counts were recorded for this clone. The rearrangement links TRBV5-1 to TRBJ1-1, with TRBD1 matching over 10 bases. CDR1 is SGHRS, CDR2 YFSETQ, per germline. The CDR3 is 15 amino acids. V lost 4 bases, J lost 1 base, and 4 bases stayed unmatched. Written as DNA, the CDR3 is TGCGCCAGCAGCGATTGGACAGGGGGGAACACTGAAGCTTTCTTT. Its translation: CASSDWTGGNTEAFF.

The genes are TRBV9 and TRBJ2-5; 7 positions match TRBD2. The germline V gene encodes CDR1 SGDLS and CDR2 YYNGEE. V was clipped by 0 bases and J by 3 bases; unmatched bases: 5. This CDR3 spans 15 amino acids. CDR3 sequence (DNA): TGTGCCAGCAGCGTAGATCGCGGGAGTGAAGAGACCCAGTACTTC. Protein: CASSVDRGSEETQYF.